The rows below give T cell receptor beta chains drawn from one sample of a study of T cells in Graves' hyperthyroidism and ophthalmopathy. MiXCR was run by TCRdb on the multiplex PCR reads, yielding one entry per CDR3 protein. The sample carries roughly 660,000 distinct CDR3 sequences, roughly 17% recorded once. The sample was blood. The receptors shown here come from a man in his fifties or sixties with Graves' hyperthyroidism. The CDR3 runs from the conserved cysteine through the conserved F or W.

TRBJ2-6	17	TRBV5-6	CASNQEGQGSGANVLTF
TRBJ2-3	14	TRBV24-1	CATSDFGLSDTQYF
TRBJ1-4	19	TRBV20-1	CSASVPGHRTFATNEKLFF
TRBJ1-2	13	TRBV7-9	CASSSGSGYGYTF
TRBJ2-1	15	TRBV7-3	CASSSSGQGVGEQFF
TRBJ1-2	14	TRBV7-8	CASTVGFSSSGYTF
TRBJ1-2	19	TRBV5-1	CASSPRAPERGTTNYGYTF
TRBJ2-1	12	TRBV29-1	CSVEGSYNEQFF
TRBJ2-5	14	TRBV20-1	CSAVEDRVMETQYF
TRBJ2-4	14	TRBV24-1	CATSHRTVKNIQYF
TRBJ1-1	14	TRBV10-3	CAISDYREAAEAFF
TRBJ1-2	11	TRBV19	CASYQPYGYTF
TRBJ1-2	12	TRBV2	CASLRDTHGYTF
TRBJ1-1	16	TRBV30	CAWSESGRPESTEAFF
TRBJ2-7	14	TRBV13	CASSRRDSDYEQYF
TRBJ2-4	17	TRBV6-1	CASTPEGRGLAKNIQYF
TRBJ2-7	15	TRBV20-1	CSASEAARYTYEQYF
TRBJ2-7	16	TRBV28	CASSPGQGPLSYEQYF
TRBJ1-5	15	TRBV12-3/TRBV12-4	CASSFPPGGHQPQHF
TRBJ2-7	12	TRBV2	CASRPDSNEQYF
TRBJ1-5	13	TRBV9	CASSVGAGSPQHF
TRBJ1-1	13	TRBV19	CASSINLGTEAFF
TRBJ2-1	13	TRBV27	CASRPISYNEQFF
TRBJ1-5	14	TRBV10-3	CAISEDRANQPQHF